The T cell receptor (beta chain) described here comes from a study of cytomegalovirus exposure and HLA in healthy donors. With 60 Vbeta and 13 Jbeta primers, the PCR was carried out. The method was immunoSEQ multiplex PCR; TCRdb's version includes in-frame clones alone and lacks a portion of them. The sample holds more than 110,000 clones; around a tenth are singletons and the top ten take under 2%. To note about this clone: Its antigen remains unidentified.

Overall study findings and caveats: A later examination showed that TCR association rates differed by HLA locus, with DRB1 most and HLA-C fewest.

Germline CDR1 is SEHNR and CDR2 is FQNEAQ (reference sequence). The CDR3 loop spans 18 amino acids. The ends were cut back, 0 bases at V and 14 bases at J, with 26 bases in the middle. Sequencing input: PBMCs. V gene TRBV7-9 combines with J gene TRBJ1-6; maybe TRBD1 (5 bases). This TCR came from a man aged 50 to 59 in good health and CMV-seronegative. CDR3 nucleotide sequence: TGTGCCAGCAGCTTAGCGGGAAGTACAGGCTTCCCACAGTCGTCCCTCCACTTT. Translated, it gives CASSLAGSTGFPQSSLHF.